Below are 25 T cell receptor beta chains sequenced from a single sample in a study of shared T cell receptors in the human thymus. Sequencing was performed with immunoSEQ multiplex PCR; in TCRdb, only in-frame clones are kept and a portion is missing. Of some 660,000 clones detected, more than 75% appear once; the ten largest clones hold 0.0094%. These data were also filed under a second study, of human thymus T cells.

Input material: thymocytes. The origin of the receptors is a boy under two years old with a congenital heart defect.

This clone was picked up one time. V is TRBV15 and J is TRBJ2-3; TRBD2 agrees at 10 bases. CDR3 size: 18 residues. Germline CDR1 is LNHNV and CDR2 is YYDKDF (reference sequence). Trimming cost V 0 bases and J 5 bases; bases outside gene matches: 11. CDR3 bases: TGTGCCACCAGCAGAGATCTAATAGCGGGGGGAAGGGTAGATACGCAGTATTTT. Encoded protein: CATSRDLIAGGRVDTQYF. Full variable domain (missing parts from reference TRBV15 and TRBJ2-3): DAMVIQNPRYQVTQFGKPVTLSCSQTLNHNVMYWYQQKSSQAPKLLFHYYDKDFNNEADTPDNFQSRRPNTSFCFLDIRSPGLGDTAMYLCATSRDLIAGGRVDTQYFGPGTRLTVL.

V and J are TRBV7-2 and TRBJ1-2; TRBD1 might be the D (6 bases). CDR3 length equals 14 residues. V lost 5 bases and J 4 bases, leaving 14 bases between the germline ends. Germline CDR1 reads SGHTA; CDR2 reads FQGNSA. The CDR3 DNA reads TGTGCCAGCAGCGGAAACGGGACACCCTATGGCTACACCTTC. Amino acids: CASSGNGTPYGYTF.

The chain carries TRBV4-1 and TRBJ2-1; 7 bases are a match to TRBD2. The length of the CDR3 is 17 residues. V shed 0 bases, J shed 3 bases, and the junction held 8 bases outside the gene matches. CDR1 MGHRA and CDR2 YSYEKL come from the germline V gene. The CDR3 DNA reads TGCGCCAGCAGCCAAGAAGGCGGTTTAGCGGGCTACAATGAGCAGTTCTTC. Translation gives CASSQEGGLAGYNEQFF.

V is TRBV7-8 and J is TRBJ1-3; D might be TRBD1 (6 bases). CDR3 length: 16 residues. CDR1 and CDR2 from the germline V gene are SGHVS and FQNEAQ. Trimming left V 2 bases short and J 0 bases short, with 11 bases between. The CDR3 region is CASSLIGGVSGNTIYF. The CDR3 region has the DNA TGTGCCAGCAGCTTAATTGGGGGCGTCTCTGGAAACACCATATATTTT.

The chain recombines TRBV5-4 with TRBJ1-2, with 7 bases lining up with TRBD1. The CDR3 runs to 13 residues. Germline V lookup: CDR1 SGHNT, CDR2 YYREEE (reference sequence). Trimming cost V 6 bases and J 3 bases; bases outside gene matches: 5. CDR3 DNA: TGTGCCAGCACCGGGGACAGTGACTATGGCTACACCTTC. Translating gives CASTGDSDYGYTF.

The chain is built from TRBV10-3 and TRBJ2-3, with 10 bases aligning to TRBD2. The germline V gene has CDR1 ENHRY and CDR2 SYGVKD. This CDR3 spans 13 amino acids. V dropped 10 bases and J dropped 6; count of bases not matched to a gene: 7. The CDR3 loop reads CATSGGGLDTQYF. CDR3 sequence (DNA): TGTGCCACTAGCGGGGGAGGTCTGGATACGCAGTATTTT.

The V and J genes are TRBV5-1 and TRBJ2-7; TRBD2 aligns across 7 bases. CDR3 size: 17 residues. Germline V lookup: CDR1 SGHRS, CDR2 YFSETQ. The junction had 9 bases not matched to a gene; V was cut back by 0 bases and J by 0 bases. The CDR3 protein is CASSLGDLAGGSYEQYF. The CDR3 bases are TGCGCCAGCAGCTTGGGGGATTTAGCGGGCGGCTCCTACGAGCAGTACTTC.

The chain couples TRBV2 to TRBJ2-7, with 9 bases fitting TRBD1. Unmatched junction bases numbered 13, after V lost 6 bases and J lost 4 bases. This CDR3 contains 16 residues. Germline values: CDR1 SNHLY, CDR2 FYNNEI. The DNA for the CDR3 is TGTGCCAGCAGACTAAGCCTAACAGGGGGCAAGTACGAGCAGTACTTC. It encodes CASRLSLTGGKYEQYF.

The chain has TRBV4-1 and TRBJ1-1; D unresolved. V lost 4 bases, J lost 5 bases, and 17 bases lay in between. The CDR3 covers 15 residues. CDR1 and CDR2 from the germline V gene are MGHRA and YSYEKL. The CDR3 spells CASSPGGGAYTEAFF. CDR3 DNA sequence: TGCGCCAGCAGCCCAGGCGGAGGAGCGTATACTGAAGCTTTCTTT.

The rearrangement joins TRBV7-9 to TRBJ1-3; 9 nucleotides line up with TRBD1. The ends lost 6 bases at V and 4 bases at J; junction bases unmatched: 13. CDR1 and CDR2 (germline): SEHNR, FQNEAQ (reference sequence). The CDR3 consists of 17 residues. CDR3 DNA sequence: TGTGCCAGCAGTTTTGAGACCCGGGACAGGGAGGGAAACACCATATATTTT. Residues: CASSFETRDREGNTIYF.

A single count supports this clone. The chain combines TRBV28 with TRBJ2-4; D not certain. The CDR3 is 12 amino acids. V was clipped by 6 bases and J by 11 bases, with 14 bases between them. Germline V lookup: CDR1 MDHEN, CDR2 SYDVKM. CDR3 sequence (DNA): TGTGCCAGCAGCGCCCCCGGGTCGGTTCAGTACTTC. This encodes CASSAPGSVQYF.

The chain recombines TRBV25-1 with TRBJ2-2; 7 bases map to TRBD1. Germline assignment: CDR1 MGHDK and CDR2 SYGVNS. After removal of 6 bases from V and 4 bases from J, the junction contained 14 bases not matched to a gene. This CDR3 region has 17 residues. The CDR3 spells CASRTTSTTGVTGELFF. The CDR3 DNA follows: TGTGCCAGCAGGACTACATCAACCACAGGGGTCACCGGGGAGCTGTTTTTT.

The rearrangement uses TRBV15 and TRBJ2-7; 10 bases fit TRBD2. Unmatched junction bases numbered 6, after V lost 1 base and J lost 3 bases. CDR1 LNHNV and CDR2 YYDKDF come from the germline V gene (reference sequence). This CDR3 spans 16 amino acids. In nucleotides, the CDR3 is TGTGCCACCAGCAGAGTGAGGCTAGCGGGGGTCTACGAGCAGTACTTC. Protein: CATSRVRLAGVYEQYF.

This chain connects TRBV4-1 to TRBJ2-3; a weak D match, TRBD2 (5 bases). With 3 bases removed from V and 2 bases from J, the gap between germline ends came to 21 bases. The CDR3 consists of 18 residues. Germline-derived CDR1 and CDR2 are MGHRA and YSYEKL. The CDR3 nucleotides are TGCGCCAGCAGCCACGACCCGAGGGCCTTAATTAACACAGATACGCAGTATTTT. Encoded protein: CASSHDPRALINTDTQYF.

V gene TRBV5-4 combines with J gene TRBJ2-5; 7 bases line up with TRBD2. After removal of 3 bases from V and 5 bases from J, the junction contained 13 bases not matched to a gene. This CDR3 comprises 16 residues. Per the germline V gene, CDR1 is SGHNT and CDR2 is YYREEE (reference sequence). CDR3 residues: CASSSTGAGVGETQYF. DNA of the CDR3: TGTGCCAGCAGCTCGACGGGTGCGGGAGTTGGGGAGACCCAGTACTTC.

The V gene is TRBV18, the J gene TRBJ2-2, with 12 bases lining up with TRBD2. The V segment lost 2 bases and the J segment 8 bases; nucleotides outside the gene matches: 9. CDR1 is KGHSH and CDR2 is LQKENI in the germline V gene. The CDR3 loop spans 17 amino acids. In nucleotides, the CDR3 is TGTGCCAGCTCACCAGAACTAGCGGGAGGACCTCGGGGGGAGCTGTTTTTT. Encoded protein: CASSPELAGGPRGELFF.

This chain joins TRBV5-4 and TRBJ1-1; the match to TRBD1 covers 7 bases. The V gene end was trimmed by 2 bases and the J gene end by 6 bases; junction bases not matched to a gene: 1. The germline gives CDR1 SGHNT, CDR2 YYREEE (reference sequence). The CDR3 contains 12 residues. Here the CDR3 reads CASSFGTAEAFF. The CDR3 region has the DNA TGTGCCAGCAGCTTCGGGACAGCTGAAGCTTTCTTT.

The table lists this clone with a count of one. This chain links TRBV12-5 with TRBJ2-1; TRBD1 matches 8 bases. Germline V gives CDR1 LGHNT, CDR2 FRNRAP. The CDR3 is 13 amino acids. V gave up 7 bases and J gave up 8 bases; unmatched junction bases: 7. The DNA of the CDR3 is TGTGCTAGTGTGGACAGGGTGTGGGATGAGCAGTTCTTC. Residues: CASVDRVWDEQFF. Full variable domain (remainder filled in from reference TRBV12-5 and TRBJ2-1): DARVTQTPRHKVTEMGQEVTMRCQPILGHNTVFWYRQTMMQGLELLAYFRNRAPLDDSGMPKDRFSAEMPDATLATLKIQPSEPRDSAVYFCASVDRVWDEQFFGPGTRLTVL.

Only one count was recorded for this clone. The V and J genes are TRBV12-5 and TRBJ2-7; 7 bases align to TRBD1. CDR3 length: 16 residues. The germline V gene has CDR1 LGHNT and CDR2 FRNRAP. V trimming: 8 bases; J trimming: 6 bases; junction bases outside the gene matches: 19. The CDR3: CASSLASGQLWREQYF. CDR3 DNA: TGTGCTAGTTCCCTCGCCTCGGGACAGTTATGGCGCGAGCAGTACTTC.

This clone was observed once. V is TRBV14 and J is TRBJ2-3, with 9 bases that match TRBD2. The CDR3 is made up of 18 amino acids. Germline CDR1 is SGHDN and CDR2 is FVKESK. With V trimmed by 0 bases and J by 6 bases, 13 bases remained unmatched. The CDR3 DNA is TGTGCCAGCAGCCAAGATGGGGTAGCGGGAGCGAGGAGGGATACGCAGTATTTT. Encoded protein: CASSQDGVAGARRDTQYF.

The chain joins TRBV4-3 to TRBJ1-5; possibly TRBD1 for D (6 bases). CDR1 and CDR2 from the germline V gene are LGHNA and YSLEER. Between the trimmed V and J ends, which lost 0 bases and 1 base, there was a span of 19 bases. The CDR3 length is 19 residues. The CDR3 reads CASSQEGPRRGGSNQPQHF. The CDR3 nucleotides are TGCGCCAGCAGCCAAGAGGGTCCTCGTAGGGGGGGAAGCAATCAGCCCCAGCATTTT.

V is TRBV19 and J is TRBJ2-3; 9 bases agree with TRBD1. From germline, CDR1 is LNHDA and CDR2 SQIVND (reference sequence). V was pared by 9 bases and J by 6 bases, with 16 bases of the junction left unmatched. This CDR3 comprises 16 residues. The CDR3 sequence is CASRGSGQGGWDTQYF. CDR3 nucleotides: TGTGCCAGCCGGGGATCGGGACAGGGAGGTTGGGATACGCAGTATTTT.

The chain links TRBV6-5 to TRBJ2-3; a possible D gene is TRBD2 (7 bases). Trimming took off 5 bases at V and 7 bases at J, with 16 bases between the two ends. The CDR3 loop spans 14 amino acids. Germline CDR1 is MNHEY and CDR2 is SVGAGI. CDR3 sequence reads: CASSQRGHRNTQYF. The CDR3 DNA is TGTGCCAGCAGTCAGCGGGGACACCGGAATACGCAGTATTTT.

The rearrangement uses TRBV19 and TRBJ2-7, with D perhaps matching TRBD2 (5 bases). The germline V gene has CDR1 LNHDA and CDR2 SQIVND (reference sequence). This CDR3 is 14 amino acids long. Trimming stripped 5 bases from V and 2 bases from J, with 13 bases between. CDR3 DNA sequence: TGTGCCAGTAGTGGAGCGCTAGCCCCCTACGAGCAGTACTTC. This translates into CASSGALAPYEQYF. Full variable domain (remainder filled in from reference TRBV19 and TRBJ2-7): DGGITQSPKYLFRKEGQNVTLSCEQNLNHDAMYWYRQDPGQGLRLIYYSQIVNDFQKGDIAEGYSVSREKKESFPLTVTSAQKNPTAFYLCASSGALAPYEQYFGPGTRLTVT.

The rearrangement joins TRBV6-1 to TRBJ1-5; the D is unclear. V shed 5 bases and J shed 5 bases, with 10 bases lying between them. There are 13 residues in the CDR3. The germline V gene has CDR1 MNHNS and CDR2 SASEGT. Written as DNA, the CDR3 is TGTGCCAGCAGTCCGACATTCGATCAGCCCCAGCATTTT. The encoded protein is CASSPTFDQPQHF.